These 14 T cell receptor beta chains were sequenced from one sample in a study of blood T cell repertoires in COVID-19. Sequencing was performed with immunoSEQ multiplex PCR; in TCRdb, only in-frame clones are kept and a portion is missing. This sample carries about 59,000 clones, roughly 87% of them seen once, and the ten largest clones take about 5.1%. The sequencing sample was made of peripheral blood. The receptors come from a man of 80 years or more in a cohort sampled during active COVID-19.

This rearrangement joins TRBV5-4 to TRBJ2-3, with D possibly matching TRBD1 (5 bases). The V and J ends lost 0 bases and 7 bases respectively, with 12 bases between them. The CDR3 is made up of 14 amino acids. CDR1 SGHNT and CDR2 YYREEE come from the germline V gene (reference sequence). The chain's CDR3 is CASSLEQGSHTQYF. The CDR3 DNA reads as TGTGCCAGCAGCTTGGAGCAGGGAAGTCATACGCAGTATTTT.

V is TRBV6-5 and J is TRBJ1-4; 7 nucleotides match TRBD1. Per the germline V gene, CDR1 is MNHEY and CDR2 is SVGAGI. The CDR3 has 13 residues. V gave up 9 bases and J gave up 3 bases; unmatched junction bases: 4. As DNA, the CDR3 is TGTGCCAGTAAGGGGGCGTCTAATGAAAAACTGTTTTTT. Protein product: CASKGASNEKLFF.

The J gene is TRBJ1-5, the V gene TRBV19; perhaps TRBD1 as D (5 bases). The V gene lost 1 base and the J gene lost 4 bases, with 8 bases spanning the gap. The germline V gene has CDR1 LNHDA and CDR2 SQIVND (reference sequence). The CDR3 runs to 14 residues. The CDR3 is CASSIATANQPQHF. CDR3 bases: TGTGCCAGTAGTATAGCGACAGCGAATCAGCCCCAGCATTTT.

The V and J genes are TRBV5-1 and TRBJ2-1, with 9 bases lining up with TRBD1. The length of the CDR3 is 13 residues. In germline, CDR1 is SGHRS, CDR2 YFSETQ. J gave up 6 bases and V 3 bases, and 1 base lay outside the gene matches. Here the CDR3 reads CASSSGQGNEQFF. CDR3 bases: TGCGCCAGCAGCTCGGGACAGGGCAATGAGCAGTTCTTC. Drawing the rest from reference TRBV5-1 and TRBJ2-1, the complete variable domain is KAGVTQTPRYLIKTRGQQVTLSCSPISGHRSVSWYQQTPGQGLQFLFEYFSETQRNKGNFPGRFSGRQFSNSRSEMNVSTLELGDSALYLCASSSGQGNEQFFGPGTRLTVL.

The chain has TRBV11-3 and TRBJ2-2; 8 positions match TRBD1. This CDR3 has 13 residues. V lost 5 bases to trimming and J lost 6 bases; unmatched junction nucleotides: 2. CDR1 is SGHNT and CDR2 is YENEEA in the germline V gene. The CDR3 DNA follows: TGTGCCAGCAGCGCGACAGGGGCCGGGGAGCTGTTTTTT. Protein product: CASSATGAGELFF.

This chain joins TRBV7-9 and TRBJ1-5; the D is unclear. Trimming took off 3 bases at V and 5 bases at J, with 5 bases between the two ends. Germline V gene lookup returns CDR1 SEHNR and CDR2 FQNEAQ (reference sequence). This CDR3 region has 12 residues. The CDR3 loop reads CASSFGDQPQHF. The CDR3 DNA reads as TGTGCCAGCAGCTTCGGGGATCAGCCCCAGCATTTT.

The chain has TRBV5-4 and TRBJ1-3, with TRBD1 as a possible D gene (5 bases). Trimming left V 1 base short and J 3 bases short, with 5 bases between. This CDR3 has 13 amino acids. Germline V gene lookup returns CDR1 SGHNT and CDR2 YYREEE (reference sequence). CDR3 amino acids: CASSLTGGNTIYF. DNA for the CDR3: TGTGCCAGCAGCTTGACAGGTGGAAACACCATATATTTT.

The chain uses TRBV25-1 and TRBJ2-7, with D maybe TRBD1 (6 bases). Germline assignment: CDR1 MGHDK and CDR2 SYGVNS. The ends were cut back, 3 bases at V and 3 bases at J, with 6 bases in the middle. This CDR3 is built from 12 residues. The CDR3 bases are TGTGCCAGCAGTGAGGGACACTACGAGCAGTACTTC. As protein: CASSEGHYEQYF.

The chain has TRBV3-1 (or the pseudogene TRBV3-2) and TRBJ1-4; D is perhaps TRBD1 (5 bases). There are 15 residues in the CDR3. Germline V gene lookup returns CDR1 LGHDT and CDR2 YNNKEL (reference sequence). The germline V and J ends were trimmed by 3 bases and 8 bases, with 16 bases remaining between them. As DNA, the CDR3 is TGTGCCAGCAGCCAGGCCGGGACTAGAGGCGAAAAACTGTTTTTT. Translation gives CASSQAGTRGEKLFF.

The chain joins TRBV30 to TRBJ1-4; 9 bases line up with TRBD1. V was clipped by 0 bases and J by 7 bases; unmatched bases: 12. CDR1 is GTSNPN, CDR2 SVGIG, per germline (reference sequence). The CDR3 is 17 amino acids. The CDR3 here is CAWSVRGQGPRGEKLFF. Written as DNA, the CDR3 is TGTGCCTGGAGTGTACGGGGACAGGGCCCACGAGGTGAAAAACTGTTTTTT.

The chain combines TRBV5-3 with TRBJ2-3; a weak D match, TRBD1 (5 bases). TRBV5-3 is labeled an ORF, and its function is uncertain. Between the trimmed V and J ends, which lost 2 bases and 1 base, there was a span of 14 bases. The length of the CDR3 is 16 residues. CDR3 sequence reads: CARSFIGARGTDTQYF. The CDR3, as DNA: TGTGCCAGAAGCTTTATTGGGGCTAGGGGCACAGATACGCAGTATTTT.

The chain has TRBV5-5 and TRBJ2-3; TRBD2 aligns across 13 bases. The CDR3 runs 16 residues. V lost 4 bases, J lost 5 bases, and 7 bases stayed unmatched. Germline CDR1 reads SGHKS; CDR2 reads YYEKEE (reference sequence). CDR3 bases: TGTGCCAGCAGCCCTGGACTAGCGGGAGCGGGAGATACGCAGTATTTT. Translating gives CASSPGLAGAGDTQYF.

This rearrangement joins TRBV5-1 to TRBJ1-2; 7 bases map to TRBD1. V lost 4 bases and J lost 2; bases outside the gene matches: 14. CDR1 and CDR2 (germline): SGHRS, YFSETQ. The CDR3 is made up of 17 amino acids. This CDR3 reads CASSATAQGMGNYGYTF. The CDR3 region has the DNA TGCGCCAGCAGCGCAACAGCACAGGGGATGGGCAACTATGGCTACACCTTC. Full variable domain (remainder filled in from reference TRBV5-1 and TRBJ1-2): KAGVTQTPRYLIKTRGQQVTLSCSPISGHRSVSWYQQTPGQGLQFLFEYFSETQRNKGNFPGRFSGRQFSNSRSEMNVSTLELGDSALYLCASSATAQGMGNYGYTFGSGTRLTVV.

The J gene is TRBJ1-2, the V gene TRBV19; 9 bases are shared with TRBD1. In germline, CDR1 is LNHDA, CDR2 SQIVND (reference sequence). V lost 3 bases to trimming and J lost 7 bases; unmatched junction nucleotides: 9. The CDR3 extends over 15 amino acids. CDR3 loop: CASSITGGASAGYTF. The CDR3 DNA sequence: TGTGCCAGTAGTATTACAGGGGGCGCGTCGGCTGGCTACACCTTC.